Given below is one TCR beta chain in context. This specimen comes from a study of blood T cell repertoires in COVID-19. The wider study: Samples taken during acute and convalescent COVID-19 were collected in the United States, Italy and Spain. PBMCs, B-cell-depleted T cells, or T cells were the source of the cDNA or gDNA that made up the material.

In the original processing: Amplifying reference gene primers gave estimates of nucleated cell counts. Clones were sequenced by immunoSEQ multiplex PCR, and TCRdb holds only the in-frame ones, with some missing. The V and J calls and the clone size are those of that table, but D and trimming were determined from the DNA. The sample lists a few hundred thousand clones; approximately 80% were seen once. Germline CDR1 SGHAT, CDR2 FQNNGV. This CDR3 region has 14 residues. V shed 5 bases, J shed 5 bases, and the junction held 5 bases outside the gene matches. The clonotype originates from a woman aged 80 or older with acute or convalescent COVID-19. Input material: peripheral blood. V usage is TRBV11-2 and J usage is TRBJ2-2, with 7 bases lining up with TRBD1. The CDR3 region is CASSGQVGTGELFF. CDR3 DNA: TGTGCCAGCAGCGGACAGGTCGGGACCGGGGAGCTGTTTTTT.